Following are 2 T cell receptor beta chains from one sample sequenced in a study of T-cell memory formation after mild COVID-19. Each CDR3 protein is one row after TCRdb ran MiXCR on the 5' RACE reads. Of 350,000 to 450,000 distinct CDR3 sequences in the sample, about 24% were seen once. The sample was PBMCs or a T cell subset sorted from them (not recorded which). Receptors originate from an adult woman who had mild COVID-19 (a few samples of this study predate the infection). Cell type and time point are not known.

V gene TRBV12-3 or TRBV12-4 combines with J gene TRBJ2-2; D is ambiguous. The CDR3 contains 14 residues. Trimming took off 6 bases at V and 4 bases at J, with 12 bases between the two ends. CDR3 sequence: CASRVRAATGELFF. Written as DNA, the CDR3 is TGTGCCAGCAGAGTCCGGGCGGCCACCGGGGAGCTGTTTTTT.

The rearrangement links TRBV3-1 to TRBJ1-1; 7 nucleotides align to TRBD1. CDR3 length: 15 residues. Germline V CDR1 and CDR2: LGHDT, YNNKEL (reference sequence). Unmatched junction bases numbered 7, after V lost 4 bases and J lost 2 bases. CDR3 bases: TGTGCCAGCAGCCCACTACAGGGGCGTAACACTGAAGCTTTCTTT. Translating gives CASSPLQGRNTEAFF.